A single TCR beta chain is shown here with its context. Its antigen is not identified. This sample was included in a study of cytomegalovirus exposure and HLA in healthy donors. As for the study in general: A previous analysis identified 95 million to 140 million unique TCR beta sequences derived from 180 million or so T cells.

This PCR relied on a set of 60 Vbeta primers and 13 Jbeta primers. This table comes from immunoSEQ multiplex PCR, and its TCRdb copy is limited to in-frame clones, with some not included. The sample has 110,000 to 150,000 clones; about four fifths are singletons. CDR3 length: 15 amino acids. Germline lookup yields CDR1 SGHAT and CDR2 FQNNGV. V shed 1 base and J shed 2 bases, with 11 bases lying between them. Study-level findings and limits: Later analysis found that TCR beta chains associated with HLA were more clonally expanded than other, equally common chains.

The rearrangement uses TRBV11-2 and TRBJ1-2; D unresolved. The sequenced material came from PBMCs. The receptor's source is a woman between 18 and 29 years old in good health and CMV-seropositive. CDR3 protein: CASSLGLRENYGYTF. The CDR3 coding sequence is TGTGCCAGCAGCTTAGGGCTCCGGGAGAACTATGGCTACACCTTC.